The clone carrying this TCR beta chain was detected ten times or more. Its target is not known. The data originate from a study of T cell repertoires in cytomegalovirus infection. Whole-study context: It can be stated that public TCR beta signatures indicated CMV infection as well as a matching HLA type. The study, taken as a whole, reports: CMV carriers with the relevant HLA were identified by cumulative public TCR beta family frequency. In two of eight donors, the top clonotype was HLA-C-restricted CMV-specific.

TCRdb used MiXCR to reprocess the reads, holding one entry per CDR3 protein. The sample lists fewer than 250,000 distinct CDR3 sequences, 9% to 15% occurring once. After removal of 4 bases from V and 5 bases from J, the junction contained 10 bases not matched to a gene. Germline CDR1 is SGHTA and CDR2 is FQGNSA. The CDR3 has 16 amino acids. The rearrangement joins TRBV7-2 to TRBJ2-1, with 8 nucleotides matching TRBD2. The sequencing input was PBMCs. The TCR originated in a human donor in good health (CMV status not recorded). Some clones in this sample may be carry-over from other donors' samples. The DNA for the CDR3 is TGTGCCAGCAGCTGGCGGGGGGCTACCCATAACAATGAGCAGTTCTTC. Residues: CASSWRGATHNNEQFF. The whole variable domain, remainder taken from reference TRBV7-2 and TRBJ2-1, is GAGVSQSPSNKVTEKGKDVELRCDPISGHTALYWYRQSLGQGLEFLIYFQGNSAPDKSGLPSDRFSAERTGGSVSTLTIQRTQQEDSAVYLCASSWRGATHNNEQFFGPGTRLTVL.